The T cell receptor beta chain described here comes from a study of cytomegalovirus exposure and HLA in healthy donors (dated by TCRdb to about 2017). Looking at the study overall: In an earlier analysis of several hundred of the donors, about 270 Gb of sequence data and about 110 million unique TCR beta sequences from about 179 million T cells were reported. In a later genetic analysis, genome-wide SNP genotypes for about three fifths of the roughly 670 donors were used, and that subset was treated as a discovery cohort. To study patterns of TCR occurrence, a later analysis re-analyzed previously published TCR beta repertoires from more than 550 donors and added high-resolution HLA genotyping. To predict cytomegalovirus infection status, the study brought together high-throughput TCR immunosequencing, statistical association of individual TCRs with disease status, and machine learning. Class I and class II HLA loci were covered by the typing at four-digit resolution. Among roughly 370 genotyped donors of the cohort, an average of roughly 240,000 unique TCR beta nucleotide sequences were sequenced per donor, roughly a sixth of them non-productive. Four or five DR-DQ haplotypes were handled as single units for association and clustering, since linkage in the cohort was strong. All discovery cohort repertoires had been generated on a single sequencing platform. About 330 gigabases of sequencing data and around 80 million unique TCR sequences made up an early release that covered around 640 HLA-typed donors. The study aimed to test whether cataloging public T cell receptors could reveal signatures of past pathogen exposure. Alongside the repertoire data, information on donor age, sex, ethnicity and CMV serostatus was compiled. The number of typed donors differed by locus: about 620-640 for A, B, C, DRB1 and DQB1; some 540 for DQA1; 606 for DPA1; and roughly 470 for DPB1. The later analysis used no new phenotypic data to find candidate immune exposures, relying instead on TCR beta sequences and their occurrence across donors. The study profiled the T cell repertoires of some 610 subjects by immunosequencing and related them to cytomegalovirus serostatus. To decide whether each TCR beta V gene segment behaved as functional or pseudogenic, an earlier analysis of fewer than 750 of the donors relied on high-throughput TCR beta sequencing. The genetic ancestry cluster associated with self-reported Caucasian donors included roughly four fifths of the roughly 380 genotyped donors. Besides the first cohort of 666 subjects, a separate validation cohort made up of some 110 different subjects was used. The paper's findings and limits, for the study overall: A cluster of highly shared sequence variants was judged likely to be a technical artifact of the sequencing pipeline. Because counts were too low, some 17 rarely observed V segments, including chromosome 9 orphons, were excluded from the earlier analysis of around 590 of the donors. In this cohort, only TCR beta chains were sequenced, and detectable features were limited by the absence of alpha or paired-chain data. Most CMV-associated TCR beta chains appeared to be HLA-restricted in a later analysis, and the HLA associations seemed to be driven largely by CMV exposure. The authors suggested that the approach could potentially be generalized to other disease states and immunological phenotypes. A later analysis found that TCR association rates varied across HLA loci, with DRB1 alleles showing the most associated TCRs and HLA-C alleles the fewest. Most TCR sequences were seen in very few donors, while some public TCRs were found in many individuals. In an earlier analysis of more than 450 of the donors, most TCR beta V segments were observed in productive rearrangements about 87% or about 30% of the time, broadly matching IMGT annotations. A few of the identified cytomegalovirus-associated TCR beta chains were confirmed in vitro to be specific for cytomegalovirus antigens. Cytomegalovirus status was reported to be diagnosed by the classifier with high specificity and sensitivity in both the original and validation cohorts. According to a later analysis, parvovirus B19, influenza, CMV and Epstein-Barr virus appeared linked to several top co-occurrence clusters. A later analysis found that HLA-associated TCR beta chains were more clonally expanded and had lower generation probabilities than equally common non-associated chains. Assigning TCR associations to individual alleles was difficult when HLA alleles, especially DR and DQ, strongly co-occurred. Because HLA typing was missing for some donors at each locus, association tests included only the typed subset. V-gene and J-gene trimming of TCR beta chains was associated with a missense DCLRE1C variant in a later genetic analysis, and the association was replicated in an independent cohort. CMV serostatus was the only immune exposure information available for the cohort. The study gave a list of about 170 TCR beta chains associated with cytomegalovirus. At a false discovery rate of 0.05, a later analysis linked about 16,000 TCR beta sequences to specific HLA alleles. According to a later genetic analysis, donors in an Asian-associated ancestry cluster had fewer N-insertions in productive TCRs than the approximately 700-donor mean. Some IMGT-functional V segments, including TRBV6-2 and TRBV6-3, could not be told apart with the 87-base-pair reads, so those segments were excluded. A further reported finding was that TCR beta sequences accurately predicted the HLA-A and HLA-B alleles for most subjects in the first cohort. Linkage disequilibrium might explain the correlated functional status among segregating V segments, but an unknown experimental factor could not be ruled out. Presence/absence analyses assumed roughly uniform sequencing depth across donors, an assumption that may not hold.

The library was built by means of the immunoSEQ multiplex PCR assay. A mixture of 60 forward primers for TCR Vbeta segments and 13 reverse primers for TCR Jbeta segments was used in the multiplex PCR. Amplification of the CDR3 region of rearranged TCR beta genes was performed with a multiplex PCR assay on genomic DNA. The Illumina HiSeq System was used to sequence the amplified TCR beta libraries as 87-base-pair reads. The published analysis was carried out like this. A later analysis counted 65 million to 90 million unique TCR beta chains across the roughly 700 repertoires, and around 9.9 million of these chains were shared by at least two donors. Raw reads were error-corrected and collapsed into unique sequences with a nearest-neighbor algorithm that merged closely related sequences to remove PCR and sequencing errors. V, D and J gene segments were assigned by aligning CDR3 sequences to IMGT reference sequences. For a sequence to be retained, at least a six-nucleotide match to both a V gene segment and a J gene segment was required. Rearrangements were classified as productive when the CDR3 lacked stop codons and remained in frame with V and J, and all other rearrangements were classified as non-productive. Following IMGT convention, CDR3 was defined as the stretch from the second conserved V-encoded cysteine up to the conserved J-encoded phenylalanine. The earlier analysis of some 550 of the donors excluded any sequence lacking an unambiguous match to a single V gene segment. An earlier analysis of 500 to 700 of the donors classified V segments as functional when productive rearrangements were above 56.7% and as segregating when the standard deviation between donors was above 5%. A statistical classification framework was built to diagnose cytomegalovirus status from the catalog of TCR beta chain sequences. In a later analysis, TCR nucleotide sequences were compared against IMGT/GENE-DB human TR gene sequences so that V and J genes could be assigned. The TCRdist pipeline was used in a later analysis to assign CDR3 sequences and most-parsimonious VDJ recombination scenarios. In a later analysis, every TCR beta chain was defined by the combination of its CDR3 amino acid sequence and its V-gene family, and reads without a unique V-gene family were dropped. A later analysis removed roughly 590 highly shared, low-generation-probability nucleotide sequences to deal with suspected cross-contamination and a sequencing artifact. A later analysis calculated a clonal expansion index for each public chain from normalized within-repertoire ranks of inferred template counts. A later analysis computed generation probabilities with a VDJ recombination model fitted to out-of-frame rearrangements, and checked the results against IGoR. In a later analysis, TCR-TCR, TCR-HLA and TCR-CMV co-occurrence was scored with hypergeometric tests, and a repertoire-size bias correction was applied to TCR pairs. A later analysis estimated false discovery rates by permuting HLA or CMV assignments 20 times. In a later analysis, co-occurring TCRs were grouped using DBSCAN, and TCRdist sequence similarity was added for clustering within HLA-allele-positive subsets. Repertoires with fewer than 30,000 or more than 120,000 public chains, plus five repertoires with anomalous nucleotide sharing, were excluded from co-occurrence clustering. The table comes from immuneACCESS by way of TCRdb, which keeps in-frame sequences with V and J called. Part of the clones is missing from these tables; in studies checked, under half for an unresolved V gene and the rest for unknown reasons. V, J and clone size were drawn from that table, and D and trimming were deduced from the DNA. This sample comprises roughly 140,000 clones, approximately 79% of them detected only once. The ten largest clones represent about 6.7% of the sample.

The germline V gene encodes CDR1 SGHRS and CDR2 YFSETQ. The CDR3 holds 15 amino acids from the cysteine to the phenylalanine. Just the 45-base CDR3 DNA is kept, in frame starting at base 1. The junction shows trimming of 3 bases on V and 16 bases on J, and the gene matches do not reach 19 bases of it. About this clone: Its antigen is still unknown. It has no much larger one-base neighbor in the sample; base qualities were not kept.

The cohort was made up of under 800 healthy bone marrow donors. At the time of sampling, every cohort member was nominally healthy, though immune exposures that went unrecorded were likely present. The donor was CMV seropositive and belonged to the group of about 290 seropositive cohort members. Each donor provided a peripheral blood sample, and peripheral blood mononuclear cells were used for TCR beta sequencing. The Qiagen DNeasy Blood Extraction Kit was used to extract genomic DNA from the blood cell samples. Sequences were obtained from PBMCs. The clonotype comes from a man over 45 in good health and CMV-seropositive. Recombination connected TRBV5-1 to TRBJ2-1; TRBD2 fits 7 bases in the junction. For the CDR3, the sequence is CASSSRPSRDGLVFF. The DNA sequence is given as TGCGCCAGCAGCTCCCGGCCTTCTCGGGATGGACTAGTATTCTTC. The CDR3, completed at both ends by the reference TRBV5-1 and TRBJ2-1 genes, gives the full variable domain KAGVTQTPRYLIKTRGQQVTLSCSPISGHRSVSWYQQTPGQGLQFLFEYFSETQRNKGNFPGRFSGRQFSNSRSEMNVSTLELGDSALYLCASSSRPSRDGLVFFGPGTRLTVL.